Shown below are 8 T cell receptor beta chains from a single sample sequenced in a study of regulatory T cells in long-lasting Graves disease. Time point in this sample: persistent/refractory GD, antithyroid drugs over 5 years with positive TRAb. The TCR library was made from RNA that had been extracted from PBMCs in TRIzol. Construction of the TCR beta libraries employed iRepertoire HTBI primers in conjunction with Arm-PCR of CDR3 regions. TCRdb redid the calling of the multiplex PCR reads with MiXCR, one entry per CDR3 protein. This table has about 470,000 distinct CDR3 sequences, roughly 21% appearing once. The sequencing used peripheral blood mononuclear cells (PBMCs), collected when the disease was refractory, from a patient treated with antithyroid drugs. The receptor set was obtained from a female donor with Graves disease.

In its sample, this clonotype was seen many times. The CDR3 protein is CASRPTGTSGQNSPLHF. The CDR3 nucleotides read TGTGCCAGCAGGCCCACAGGGACGTCTGGGCAAAATTCACCCCTCCACTTT. This sequence joins TRBV12-3 or TRBV12-4 and TRBJ1-6; a weak D match, TRBD1 (6 bases). Deletions cut 6 bases from V and 7 bases from J, with 22 bases between. CDR3 length equals 17 residues.

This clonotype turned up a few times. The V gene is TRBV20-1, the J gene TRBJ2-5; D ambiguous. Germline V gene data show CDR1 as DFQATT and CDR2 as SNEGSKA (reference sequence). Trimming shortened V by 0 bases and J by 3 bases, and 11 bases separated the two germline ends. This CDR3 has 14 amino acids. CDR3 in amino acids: CSAREAAEEETQYF. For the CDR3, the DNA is TGCAGTGCTAGAGAGGCGGCTGAAGAAGAGACCCAGTACTTC.

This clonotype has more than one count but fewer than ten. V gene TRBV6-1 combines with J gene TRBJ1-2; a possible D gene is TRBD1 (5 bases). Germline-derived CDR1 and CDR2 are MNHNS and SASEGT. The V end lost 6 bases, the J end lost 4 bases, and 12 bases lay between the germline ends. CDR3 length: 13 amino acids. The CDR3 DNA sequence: TGTGCCAGCAGCCGGGACCCCGGCTATGGCTACACCTTC. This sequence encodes CASSRDPGYGYTF.

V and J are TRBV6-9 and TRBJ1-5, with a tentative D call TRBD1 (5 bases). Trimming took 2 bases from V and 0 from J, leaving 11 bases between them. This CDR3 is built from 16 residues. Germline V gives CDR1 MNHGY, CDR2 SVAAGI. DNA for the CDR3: TGTGCCAGCAGTTATGGGGGAGTTAATAGCAATCAGCCCCAGCATTTT. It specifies CASSYGGVNSNQPQHF.

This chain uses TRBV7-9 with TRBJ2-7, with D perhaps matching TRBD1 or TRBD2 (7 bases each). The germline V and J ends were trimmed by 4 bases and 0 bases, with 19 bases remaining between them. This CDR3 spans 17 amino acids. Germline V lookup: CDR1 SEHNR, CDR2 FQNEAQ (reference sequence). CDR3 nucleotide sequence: TGTGCCAGCAGCTCTAGGGGGGGACAGCAACTCTCCTACGAGCAGTACTTC. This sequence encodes CASSSRGGQQLSYEQYF.

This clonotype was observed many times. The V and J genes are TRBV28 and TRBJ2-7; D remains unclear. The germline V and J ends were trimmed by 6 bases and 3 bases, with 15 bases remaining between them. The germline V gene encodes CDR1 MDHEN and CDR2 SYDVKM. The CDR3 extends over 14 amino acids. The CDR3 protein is CASSAARPGYEQYF. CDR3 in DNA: TGTGCCAGCAGCGCGGCGCGGCCAGGCTACGAGCAGTACTTC.

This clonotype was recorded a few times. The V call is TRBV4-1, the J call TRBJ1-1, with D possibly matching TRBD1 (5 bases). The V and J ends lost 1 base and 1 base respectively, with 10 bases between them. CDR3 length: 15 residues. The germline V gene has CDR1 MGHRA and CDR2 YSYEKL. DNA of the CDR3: TGCGCCAGCAGCCAAGTTGCAGGGAGGAACACTGAAGCTTTCTTT. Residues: CASSQVAGRNTEAFF.

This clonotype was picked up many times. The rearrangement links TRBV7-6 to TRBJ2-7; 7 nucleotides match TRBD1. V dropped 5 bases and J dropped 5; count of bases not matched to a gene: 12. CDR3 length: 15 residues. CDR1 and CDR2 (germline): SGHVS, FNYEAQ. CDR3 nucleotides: TGTGCCAGCAGCCGTTTACAAGGGGGCAGGGACGAGCAGTACTTC. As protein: CASSRLQGGRDEQYF.